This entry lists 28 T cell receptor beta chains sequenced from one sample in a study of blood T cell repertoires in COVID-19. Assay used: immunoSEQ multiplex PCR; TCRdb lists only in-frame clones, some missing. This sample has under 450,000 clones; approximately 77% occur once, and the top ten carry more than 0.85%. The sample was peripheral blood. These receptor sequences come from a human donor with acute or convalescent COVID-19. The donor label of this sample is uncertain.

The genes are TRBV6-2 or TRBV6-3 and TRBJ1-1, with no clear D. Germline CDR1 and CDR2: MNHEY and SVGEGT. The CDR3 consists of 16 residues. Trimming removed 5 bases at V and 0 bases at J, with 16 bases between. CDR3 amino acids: CASSRAGSPLNTEAFF. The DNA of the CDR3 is TGTGCCAGCAGTAGGGCGGGGTCGCCCTTGAACACTGAAGCTTTCTTT.

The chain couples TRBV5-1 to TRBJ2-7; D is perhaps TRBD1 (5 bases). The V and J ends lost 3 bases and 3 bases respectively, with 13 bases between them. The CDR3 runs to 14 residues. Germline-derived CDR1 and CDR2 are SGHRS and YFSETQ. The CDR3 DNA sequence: TGCGCCAGCAGCTCTGGATTACAGGTCTACGAGCAGTACTTC. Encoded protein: CASSSGLQVYEQYF.

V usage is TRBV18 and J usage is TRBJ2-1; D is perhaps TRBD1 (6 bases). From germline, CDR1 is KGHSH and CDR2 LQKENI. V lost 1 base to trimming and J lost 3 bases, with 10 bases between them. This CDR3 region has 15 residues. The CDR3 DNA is TGTGCCAGCTCACCACGATCACAGGGCTACAATGAGCAGTTCTTC. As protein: CASSPRSQGYNEQFF.

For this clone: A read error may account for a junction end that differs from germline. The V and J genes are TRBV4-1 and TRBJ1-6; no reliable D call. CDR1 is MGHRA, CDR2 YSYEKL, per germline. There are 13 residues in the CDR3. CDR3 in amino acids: CATSYSYNSPLHF. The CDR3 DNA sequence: TGCGCCACCAGCTACTCCTATAATTCACCCCTCCACTTT.

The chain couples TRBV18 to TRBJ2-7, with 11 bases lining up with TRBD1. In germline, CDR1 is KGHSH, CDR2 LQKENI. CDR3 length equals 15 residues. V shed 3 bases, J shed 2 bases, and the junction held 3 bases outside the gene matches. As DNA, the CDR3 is TGTGCCAGCTCACCCGGGACAGGGGGGCCCTACGAGCAGTACTTC. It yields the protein CASSPGTGGPYEQYF. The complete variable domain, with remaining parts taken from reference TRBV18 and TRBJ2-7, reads NAGVMQNPRHLVRRRGQEARLRCSPMKGHSHVYWYRQLPEEGLKFMVYLQKENIIDESGMPKERFSAEFPKEGPSILRIQQVVRGDSAAYFCASSPGTGGPYEQYFGPGTRLTVT.

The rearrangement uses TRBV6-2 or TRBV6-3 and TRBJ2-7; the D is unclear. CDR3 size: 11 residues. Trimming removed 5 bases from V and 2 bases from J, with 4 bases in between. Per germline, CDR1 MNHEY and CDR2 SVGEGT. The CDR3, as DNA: TGTGCCAGCAGTCCAGCCTACGAGCAGTACTTC. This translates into CASSPAYEQYF.

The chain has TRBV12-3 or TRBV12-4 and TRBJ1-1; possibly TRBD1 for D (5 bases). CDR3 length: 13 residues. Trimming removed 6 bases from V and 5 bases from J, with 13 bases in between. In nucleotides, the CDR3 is TGTGCCAGCAGCAGACAGTCTGGGACTGAAGCTTTCTTT. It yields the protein CASSRQSGTEAFF.

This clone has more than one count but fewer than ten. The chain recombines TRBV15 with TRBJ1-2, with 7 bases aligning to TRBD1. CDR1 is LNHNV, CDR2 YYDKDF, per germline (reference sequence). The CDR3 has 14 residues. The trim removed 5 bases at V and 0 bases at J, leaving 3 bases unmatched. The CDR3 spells CATSLDRTNYGYTF. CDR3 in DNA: TGTGCCACCAGCTTGGACAGGACTAACTATGGCTACACCTTC.

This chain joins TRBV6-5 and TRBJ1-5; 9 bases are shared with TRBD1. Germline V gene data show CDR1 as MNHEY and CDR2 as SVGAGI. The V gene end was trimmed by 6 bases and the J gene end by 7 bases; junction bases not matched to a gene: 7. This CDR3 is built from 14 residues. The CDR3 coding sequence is TGTGCCAGCAGCCCCGGGACAGGGAGACAGCCCCAGCATTTT. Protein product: CASSPGTGRQPQHF.

The chain's CDR3 is CAWAGGKESPLHF. The DNA for the CDR3 is TGTGCCTGGGCAGGGGGTAAGGAATCACCCCTCCACTTT. The chain couples TRBV30 to TRBJ1-6, with 7 bases matching TRBD1. The CDR3 has 13 amino acids. The germline CDR1 and CDR2 sequences are GTSNPN and SVGIG (reference sequence). The V and J ends lost 5 bases and 10 bases, in that order; junction bases with no gene match: 8.

CDR3 in DNA: TGTGCCTGGAGTGGGTACGGGAGGGCCCCTGGGGATGAGCAGTTCTTC. Amino acids: CAWSGYGRAPGDEQFF. V and J are TRBV30 and TRBJ2-1; 8 bases match TRBD2. The junction had 13 bases not matched to a gene; V was cut back by 1 base and J by 8 bases. Germline assignment: CDR1 GTSNPN and CDR2 SVGIG (reference sequence). The CDR3 totals 16 residues.

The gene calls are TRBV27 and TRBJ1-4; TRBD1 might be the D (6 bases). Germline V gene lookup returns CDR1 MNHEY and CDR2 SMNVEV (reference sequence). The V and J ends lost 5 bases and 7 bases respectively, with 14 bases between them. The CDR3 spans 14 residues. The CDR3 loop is CASSGGRRAEKLFF. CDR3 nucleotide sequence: TGTGCCAGCAGTGGGGGCAGGCGGGCTGAAAAACTGTTTTTT.

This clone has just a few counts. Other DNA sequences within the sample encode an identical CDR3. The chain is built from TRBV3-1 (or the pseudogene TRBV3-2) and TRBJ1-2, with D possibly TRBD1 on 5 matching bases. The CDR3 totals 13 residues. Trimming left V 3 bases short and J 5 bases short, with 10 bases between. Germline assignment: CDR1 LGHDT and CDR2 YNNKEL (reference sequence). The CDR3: CASSQGGAYGYTF. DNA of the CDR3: TGTGCCAGCAGCCAGGGAGGGGCTTATGGCTACACCTTC.

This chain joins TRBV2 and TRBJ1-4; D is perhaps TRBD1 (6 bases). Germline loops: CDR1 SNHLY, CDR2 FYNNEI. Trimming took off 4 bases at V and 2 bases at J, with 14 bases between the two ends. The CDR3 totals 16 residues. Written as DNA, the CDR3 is TGTGCCAGCAGTGCACAGGGAGTGAAGACTAATGAAAAACTGTTTTTT. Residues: CASSAQGVKTNEKLFF.

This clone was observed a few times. DNA of the CDR3: TGTGCCAGCAGCCAAGCCCCAACCTTAGCTAACTATGGCTACACCTTC. Encoded protein: CASSQAPTLANYGYTF. This rearrangement joins TRBV3-1 (or the pseudogene TRBV3-2) to TRBJ1-2; no clear D. The ends were cut back, 1 base at V and 0 bases at J, with 12 bases in the middle. Per germline, CDR1 LGHDT and CDR2 YNNKEL (reference sequence). The CDR3 contains 16 residues.

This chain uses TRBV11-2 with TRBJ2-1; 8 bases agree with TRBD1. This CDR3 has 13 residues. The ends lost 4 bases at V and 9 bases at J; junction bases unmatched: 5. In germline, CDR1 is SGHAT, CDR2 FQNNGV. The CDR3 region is CASSSRTGIEQFF. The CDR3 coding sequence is TGTGCCAGCAGCTCTCGGACAGGGATTGAGCAGTTCTTC.

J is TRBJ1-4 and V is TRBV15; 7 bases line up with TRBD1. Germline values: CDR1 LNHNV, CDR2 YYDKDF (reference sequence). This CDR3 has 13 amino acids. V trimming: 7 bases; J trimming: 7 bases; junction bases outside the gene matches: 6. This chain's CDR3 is CATNYRDSEKLFF. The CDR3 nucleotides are TGTGCCACCAATTATCGGGACAGTGAAAAACTGTTTTTT.

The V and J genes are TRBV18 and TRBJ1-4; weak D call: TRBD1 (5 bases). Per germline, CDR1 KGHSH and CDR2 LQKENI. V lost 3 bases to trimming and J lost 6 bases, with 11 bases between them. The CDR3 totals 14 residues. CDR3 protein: CASSPSRGDEKLFF. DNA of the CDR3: TGTGCCAGCTCACCCTCACGGGGGGATGAAAAACTGTTTTTT.

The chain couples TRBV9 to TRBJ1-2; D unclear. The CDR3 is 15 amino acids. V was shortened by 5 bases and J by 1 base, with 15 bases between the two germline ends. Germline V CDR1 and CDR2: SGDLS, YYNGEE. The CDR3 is CASRALGRVNYGYTF. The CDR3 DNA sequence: TGTGCCAGCAGAGCCCTGGGGAGAGTTAACTATGGCTACACCTTC.

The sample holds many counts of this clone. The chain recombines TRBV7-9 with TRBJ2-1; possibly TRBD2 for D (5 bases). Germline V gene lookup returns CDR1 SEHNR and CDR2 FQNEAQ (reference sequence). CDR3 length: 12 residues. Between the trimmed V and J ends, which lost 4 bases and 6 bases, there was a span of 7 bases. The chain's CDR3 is CASSWSGNEQFF. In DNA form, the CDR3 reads TGTGCCAGCAGCTGGAGCGGCAATGAGCAGTTCTTC. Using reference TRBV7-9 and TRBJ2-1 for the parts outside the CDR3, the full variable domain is DTGVSQNPRHKITKRGQNVTFRCDPISEHNRLYWYRQTLGQGPEFLTYFQNEAQLEKSRLLSDRFSAERPKGSFSTLEIQRTEQGDSAMYLCASSWSGNEQFFGPGTRLTVL.

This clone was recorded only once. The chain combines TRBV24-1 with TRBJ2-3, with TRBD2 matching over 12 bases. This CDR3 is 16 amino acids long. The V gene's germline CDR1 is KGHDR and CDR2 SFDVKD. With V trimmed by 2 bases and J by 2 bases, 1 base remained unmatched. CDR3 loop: CATSDWTSGATDTQYF. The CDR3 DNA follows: TGTGCCACCAGTGATTGGACTAGCGGGGCCACAGATACGCAGTATTTT.

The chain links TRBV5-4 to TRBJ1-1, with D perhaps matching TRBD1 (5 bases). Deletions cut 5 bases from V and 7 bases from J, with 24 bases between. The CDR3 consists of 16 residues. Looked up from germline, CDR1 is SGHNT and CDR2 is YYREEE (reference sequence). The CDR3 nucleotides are TGTGCCAGCAGTGGCCCCGCCTGGGTAGGGGACTTTGAAGCTTTCTTT. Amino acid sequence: CASSGPAWVGDFEAFF.

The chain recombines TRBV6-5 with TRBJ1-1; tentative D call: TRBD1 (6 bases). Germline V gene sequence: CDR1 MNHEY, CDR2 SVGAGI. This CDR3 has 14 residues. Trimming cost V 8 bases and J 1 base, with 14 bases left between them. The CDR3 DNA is TGTGCCAGCGGGAACAGGGCGAGGAACACTGAAGCTTTCTTT. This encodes CASGNRARNTEAFF.

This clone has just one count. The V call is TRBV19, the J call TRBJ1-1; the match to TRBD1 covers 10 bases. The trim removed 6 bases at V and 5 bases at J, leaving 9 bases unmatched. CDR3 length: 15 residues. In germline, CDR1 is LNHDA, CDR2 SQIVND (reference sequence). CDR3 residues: CASSLRQGAMTEAFF. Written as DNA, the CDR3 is TGTGCCAGTAGCCTACGACAGGGGGCGATGACTGAAGCTTTCTTT.

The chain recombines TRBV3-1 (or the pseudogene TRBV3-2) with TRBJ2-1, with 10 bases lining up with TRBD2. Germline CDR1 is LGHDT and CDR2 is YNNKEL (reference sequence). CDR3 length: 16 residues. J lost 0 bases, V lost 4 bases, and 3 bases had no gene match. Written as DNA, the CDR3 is TGTGCCAGCAGCCGGACTAGCGGCAGCTCCTACAATGAGCAGTTCTTC. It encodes CASSRTSGSSYNEQFF.

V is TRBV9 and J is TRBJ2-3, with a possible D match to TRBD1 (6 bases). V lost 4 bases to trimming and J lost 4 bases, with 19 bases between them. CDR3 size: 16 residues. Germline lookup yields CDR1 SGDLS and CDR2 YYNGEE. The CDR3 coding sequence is TGTGCCAGCAGCCCTTTACCGGGACAAGGAGCAGATACGCAGTATTTT. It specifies CASSPLPGQGADTQYF.

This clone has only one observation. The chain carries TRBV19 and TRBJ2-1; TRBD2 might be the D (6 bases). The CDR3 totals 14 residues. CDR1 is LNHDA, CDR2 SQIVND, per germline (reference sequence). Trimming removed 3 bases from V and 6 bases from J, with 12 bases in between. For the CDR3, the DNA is TGTGCCAGTAGTATGTCGGGGGACCTCAATGAGCAGTTCTTC. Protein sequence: CASSMSGDLNEQFF. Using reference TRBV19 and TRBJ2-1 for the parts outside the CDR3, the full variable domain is DGGITQSPKYLFRKEGQNVTLSCEQNLNHDAMYWYRQDPGQGLRLIYYSQIVNDFQKGDIAEGYSVSREKKESFPLTVTSAQKNPTAFYLCASSMSGDLNEQFFGPGTRLTVL.

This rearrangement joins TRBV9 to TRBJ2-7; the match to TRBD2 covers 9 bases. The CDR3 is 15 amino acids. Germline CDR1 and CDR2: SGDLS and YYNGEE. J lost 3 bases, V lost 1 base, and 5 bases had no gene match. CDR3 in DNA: TGTGCCAGCAGCGTATTCGCGGGGGGGCTCTACGAGCAGTACTTC. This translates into CASSVFAGGLYEQYF.